Listed here are 28 T cell receptor beta chains from one sample, sequenced in a study of blood T cell repertoires in COVID-19. Only in-frame clones appear in the TCRdb table, and some are missing; sequencing was by immunoSEQ multiplex PCR. The table has 100,000 to 120,000 clones, approximately 89% seen once. Sequencing was performed on peripheral blood. The origin of the receptors is a woman aged 55-69 years with COVID-19, enrolled during active disease.

The chain carries TRBV11-2 and TRBJ1-3, with 10 positions matching TRBD1. V gave up 3 bases and J gave up 0 bases; unmatched junction bases: 8. The CDR3 is 18 residues long. CDR1 is SGHAT and CDR2 is FQNNGV in the germline V gene. This CDR3 is CASSFGTGVSSSGNTIYF. The CDR3 nucleotides read TGTGCCAGCAGCTTCGGGACAGGGGTTTCCAGCTCTGGAAACACCATATATTTT.

The genes are TRBV10-3 and TRBJ2-5; the match to TRBD2 covers 9 bases. V gave up 4 bases and J gave up 4 bases; unmatched junction bases: 7. The CDR3 length is 15 residues. Germline V gene lookup returns CDR1 ENHRY and CDR2 SYGVKD. The CDR3 coding sequence is TGTGCCATCAGTGTAGGCGGGGGGGCCGTAGAGACCCAGTACTTC. The encoded protein is CAISVGGGAVETQYF.

The rearrangement joins TRBV2 to TRBJ2-5; TRBD1 is a possible D gene (6 bases). CDR3 size: 12 residues. Germline values: CDR1 SNHLY, CDR2 FYNNEI. V shed 8 bases and J shed 0 bases, with 7 bases lying between them. DNA of the CDR3: TGTGCCAGCCGGGACAACCAAGAGACCCAGTACTTC. Translation: CASRDNQETQYF.

V gene TRBV2 combines with J gene TRBJ2-3; D perhaps matches TRBD2 (6 bases). V lost 4 bases and J lost 2, with 16 bases in between. The CDR3 totals 16 residues. Germline CDR1 reads SNHLY; CDR2 reads FYNNEI. The CDR3, as DNA: TGTGCCAGCAGTGTGGTGACGGGACTCCACACAGATACGCAGTATTTT. It yields the protein CASSVVTGLHTDTQYF.

The chain combines TRBV4-2 with TRBJ2-1; the match to TRBD1 covers 12 bases. The V gene's germline CDR1 is LGHNA and CDR2 YNFKEQ. CDR3 length: 15 amino acids. V was clipped by 2 bases and J by 10 bases; unmatched bases: 6. The CDR3 nucleotides read TGTGCCAGCAGCCAAATGGGACAGGGGGCTGGGGAGCAGTTCTTC. Amino acids: CASSQMGQGAGEQFF.

Comment on this clone: Other DNA sequences in this sample translate to the same CDR3. The V gene is TRBV6-1, the J gene TRBJ2-2; D is perhaps TRBD2 (7 bases). The length of the CDR3 is 15 residues. Trimming shortened V by 3 bases and J by 3 bases, and 11 bases separated the two germline ends. Germline V CDR1 and CDR2: MNHNS, SASEGT. For the CDR3, the DNA is TGTGCCAGCAGTGAGGGGGGGGCGGACACCGGGGAGCTGTTTTTT. Translated, it gives CASSEGGADTGELFF.

The chain uses TRBV3-1 (or the pseudogene TRBV3-2) and TRBJ2-2, with TRBD2 matching 15 bases. Germline CDR1 and CDR2: LGHDT and YNNKEL (reference sequence). The J segment lost 1 base and the V segment lost 4 bases, leaving 10 bases of the junction unmatched. This CDR3 is built from 20 residues. CDR3 loop: CASSPPWGLAGGQNTGELFF. The CDR3 nucleotides read TGTGCCAGCAGCCCCCCGTGGGGACTAGCGGGGGGCCAGAACACCGGGGAGCTGTTTTTT.

The V gene is TRBV9, the J gene TRBJ2-2, with 10 bases that match TRBD2. J gave up 1 base and V 6 bases, and 3 bases lay outside the gene matches. The germline gives CDR1 SGDLS, CDR2 YYNGEE. The CDR3 runs to 15 residues. The CDR3 nucleotides are TGTGCCAGCACCTTAGCGGGGGGGAACACCGGGGAGCTGTTTTTT. Translated, it gives CASTLAGGNTGELFF.

V and J are TRBV6-5 and TRBJ2-7; D remains ambiguous. CDR3 length: 13 residues. V was clipped by 4 bases and J by 0 bases, with 7 bases between them. Germline V lookup: CDR1 MNHEY, CDR2 SVGAGI. The CDR3, as DNA: TGTGCCAGCAGTTCCAGACTCTCCTACGAGCAGTACTTC. Residues: CASSSRLSYEQYF.

This chain connects TRBV27 to TRBJ1-2; TRBD1 might be the D (5 bases). The CDR3 spans 14 residues. The germline V gene has CDR1 MNHEY and CDR2 SMNVEV (reference sequence). V was pared by 4 bases and J by 4 bases, with 13 bases between. CDR3 loop: CASSSQGGAYGYTF. CDR3 bases: TGTGCCAGCAGTTCGCAGGGCGGGGCCTATGGCTACACCTTC.

V usage is TRBV27 and J usage is TRBJ1-1; unclear D gene. V lost 3 bases and J lost 5, with 10 bases in between. The CDR3 length is 13 residues. Germline V CDR1 and CDR2: MNHEY, SMNVEV (reference sequence). The CDR3 loop is CASSFSRGTEAFF. DNA for the CDR3: TGTGCCAGCAGTTTTAGTCGAGGAACTGAAGCTTTCTTT.

The J gene is TRBJ1-2, the V gene TRBV5-1; D may be TRBD1 (5 bases). This CDR3 has 17 residues. V was clipped by 0 bases and J by 1 base, with 16 bases between them. Germline V gene lookup returns CDR1 SGHRS and CDR2 YFSETQ. The chain's CDR3 is CASSLEGRVGFNYGYTF. DNA of the CDR3: TGCGCCAGCAGCTTGGAAGGCAGGGTGGGATTTAACTATGGCTACACCTTC.

The chain has TRBV5-1 and TRBJ2-5; 9 bases fit TRBD2. V dropped 4 bases and J dropped 5; count of bases not matched to a gene: 9. This CDR3 spans 15 amino acids. Per germline, CDR1 SGHRS and CDR2 YFSETQ. CDR3 residues: CASSESGGTGETQYF. In DNA form, the CDR3 reads TGCGCCAGCAGCGAGAGCGGGGGGACCGGGGAGACCCAGTACTTC.

The rearrangement links TRBV5-4 to TRBJ2-2; D is uncertain. Germline loops: CDR1 SGHNT, CDR2 YYREEE (reference sequence). The length of the CDR3 is 14 residues. The V end was cut by 2 bases, the J end by 2 bases, with 7 bases between. CDR3 sequence (DNA): TGTGCCAGCAGCTTCCGCTACAACACCGGGGAGCTGTTTTTT. Translation gives CASSFRYNTGELFF.

The chain couples TRBV6-5 to TRBJ1-3; D ambiguous. CDR1 is MNHEY, CDR2 SVGAGI, per germline. V was cut by 7 bases and J by 4 bases, with 5 bases left in between. This CDR3 is built from 11 residues. DNA for the CDR3: TGTGCCAGCATGGAGGGAAACACCATATATTTT. Residues: CASMEGNTIYF.

The rearrangement joins TRBV9 to TRBJ2-1, with D possibly matching TRBD1 (6 bases). Germline V gene lookup returns CDR1 SGDLS and CDR2 YYNGEE. The CDR3 runs to 16 residues. Trimming cost V 0 bases and J 6 bases, with 16 bases left between them. Here the CDR3 reads CASSVAQRQVSNEQFF. In nucleotides, the CDR3 is TGTGCCAGCAGCGTAGCTCAGAGACAGGTATCCAATGAGCAGTTCTTC.

This clone was seen only once. The gene calls are TRBV10-3 and TRBJ2-5; D gene uncertain. Germline lookup yields CDR1 ENHRY and CDR2 SYGVKD. V lost 2 bases to trimming and J lost 2 bases, with 3 bases between them. This CDR3 is built from 12 residues. CDR3 in amino acids: CAISEQQETQYF. The CDR3 DNA is TGTGCCATCAGTGAGCAACAAGAGACCCAGTACTTC.

In DNA, the CDR3 is TGTGCCAGCAGTTTATCGTCAGGGCCAAACTATGGCTACACCTTC. It yields the protein CASSLSSGPNYGYTF. V gene TRBV27 combines with J gene TRBJ1-2; maybe TRBD1 (5 bases). This CDR3 is 15 amino acids long. The V end was cut by 0 bases, the J end by 2 bases, with 10 bases between. Germline values: CDR1 MNHEY, CDR2 SMNVEV (reference sequence).

The rearrangement uses TRBV11-2 and TRBJ2-1, with a weak D call TRBD2 (5 bases). CDR1 and CDR2 (germline): SGHAT, FQNNGV. This CDR3 is 19 amino acids long. V shed 5 bases and J shed 0 bases, with 23 bases lying between them. In DNA, the CDR3 is TGTGCCAGCAGCCTGACCGTGGACTCCCGGGTTAGCTCCTACAATGAGCAGTTCTTC. Translation: CASSLTVDSRVSSYNEQFF.

The chain joins TRBV7-9 to TRBJ1-1; 7 bases fit TRBD1. CDR1 is SEHNR, CDR2 FQNEAQ, per germline (reference sequence). V lost 6 bases and J lost 2; bases outside the gene matches: 6. The CDR3 contains 14 residues. The CDR3 loop reads CASSPGTENTEAFF. The CDR3 nucleotides are TGTGCCAGCAGTCCCGGGACAGAAAACACTGAAGCTTTCTTT.

The chain uses TRBV12-5 and TRBJ1-1, with D possibly being TRBD1 (6 bases). From germline, CDR1 is LGHNT and CDR2 FRNRAP. Trimming removed 6 bases at V and 1 base at J, with 12 bases between. This CDR3 has 14 amino acids. The CDR3 coding sequence is TGTGCTAGTGGCTGGGGACACCAGAACACTGAAGCTTTCTTT. It translates to CASGWGHQNTEAFF.

The chain combines TRBV4-2 with TRBJ2-5; 9 bases map to TRBD1. There are 18 residues in the CDR3. The germline V gene has CDR1 LGHNA and CDR2 YNFKEQ. Germline trimming cut 4 bases from V and 5 bases from J; bases unmatched to any gene: 17. CDR3 protein: CASSLTLPGTGQDETQYF. In DNA form, the CDR3 reads TGTGCCAGCAGCCTAACCCTCCCAGGGACAGGGCAGGACGAGACCCAGTACTTC.

The J gene is TRBJ1-2, the V gene TRBV27, with D tentatively TRBD1 (5 bases). CDR1 MNHEY and CDR2 SMNVEV come from the germline V gene (reference sequence). This CDR3 spans 15 amino acids. V was pared by 2 bases and J by 4 bases, with 14 bases between. As DNA, the CDR3 is TGTGCCAGCAGTTTAACAGGCGGCTCCCTCTATGGCTACACCTTC. Amino acid sequence: CASSLTGGSLYGYTF.

The chain recombines TRBV6-4 with TRBJ2-3; possibly TRBD2 for D (6 bases). Per the germline V gene, CDR1 is MRHNA and CDR2 is SNTAGT. Deletions cut 3 bases from V and 4 bases from J, with 11 bases between. The CDR3 covers 14 residues. The CDR3 coding sequence is TGTGCCAGCAGTGAGGGGGGTGGCGCAGATACGCAGTATTTT. Amino acids: CASSEGGGADTQYF.

The chain has TRBV3-1 (or the pseudogene TRBV3-2) and TRBJ1-2, with TRBD1 matching 7 bases. This CDR3 has 13 amino acids. Germline assignment: CDR1 LGHDT and CDR2 YNNKEL (reference sequence). The V gene end was trimmed by 3 bases and the J gene end by 8 bases; junction bases not matched to a gene: 6. The CDR3, as DNA: TGTGCCAGCAGCCACCTTACAGGGGTAGGCTACACCTTC. It is translated as CASSHLTGVGYTF.

The rearrangement links TRBV9 to TRBJ1-2; 11 nucleotides align to TRBD1. The CDR3 runs to 16 residues. The trim removed 4 bases at V and 1 base at J, leaving 6 bases unmatched. CDR1 is SGDLS and CDR2 is YYNGEE in the germline V gene. The CDR3 sequence: CASSLGQGADNYGYTF. In nucleotides, the CDR3 is TGTGCCAGCAGCCTAGGACAGGGGGCAGATAACTATGGCTACACCTTC.

This clone was seen a handful of times. This chain joins TRBV4-2 and TRBJ2-3; perhaps TRBD2 as D (5 bases). CDR1 is LGHNA and CDR2 is YNFKEQ in the germline V gene. The germline V and J ends were trimmed by 0 bases and 0 bases, with 10 bases remaining between them. This CDR3 has 16 amino acids. CDR3 in DNA: TGTGCCAGCAGCCAAGATGGAATAGCGAGCACAGATACGCAGTATTTT. Protein: CASSQDGIASTDTQYF.

This chain links TRBV13 with TRBJ1-1, with D tentatively TRBD1 (5 bases). The germline V gene encodes CDR1 PRHDT and CDR2 FYEKMQ (reference sequence). Trimming removed 5 bases from V and 4 bases from J, with 23 bases in between. This CDR3 is 17 amino acids long. The CDR3 sequence is CASSITRYSGIGTEAFF. For the CDR3, the DNA is TGTGCCAGCAGCATCACTCGATATTCAGGGATAGGCACTGAAGCTTTCTTT.